This entry features one T cell receptor (beta chain) sequence. Through a sample-barcoded 5' primer and a J-beta primer mix, a second PCR was run for roughly 6 to 11 cycles. Using its own MiXCR run on the 5' RACE reads, TCRdb lists one record per CDR3 protein. Of hundreds of thousands of distinct CDR3 sequences in the sample, approximately 30% are singletons; the top ten hold approximately 14%. V was trimmed by 6 bases and J by 1 base, leaving 9 bases between them. Germline V gene data show CDR1 as KGHSH and CDR2 as LQKENI. This CDR3 spans 13 amino acids. The data derive from a study of blood T cells in healthy people across ages.

The rearrangement joins TRBV18 to TRBJ1-2; unclear D gene. This TCR was recovered from a woman older than 75 in good health. Sequencing used blood. CDR3 sequence: CASSPESNYGYTF. CDR3 DNA sequence: TGTGCCAGCTCCCCGGAGAGTAACTATGGCTACACCTTC.